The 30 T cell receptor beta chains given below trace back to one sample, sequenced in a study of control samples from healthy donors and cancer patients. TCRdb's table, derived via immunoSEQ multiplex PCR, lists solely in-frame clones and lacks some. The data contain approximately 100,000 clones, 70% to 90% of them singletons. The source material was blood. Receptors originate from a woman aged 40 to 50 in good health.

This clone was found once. CDR3 amino acids: CASSQGLAGGQETQYF. DNA for the CDR3: TGTGCCAGCAGCCAGGGACTAGCGGGGGGCCAAGAGACCCAGTACTTC. The chain has TRBV7-2 and TRBJ2-5; TRBD2 agrees at 15 bases. Trimming cost V 5 bases and J 1 base; bases outside gene matches: 2. This CDR3 spans 16 amino acids. The germline CDR1 and CDR2 sequences are SGHTA and FQGNSA.

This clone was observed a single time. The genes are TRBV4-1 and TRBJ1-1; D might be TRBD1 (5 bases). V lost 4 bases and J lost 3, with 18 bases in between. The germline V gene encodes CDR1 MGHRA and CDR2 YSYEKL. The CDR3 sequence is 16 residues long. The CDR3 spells CASSRIMAGSDTEAFF. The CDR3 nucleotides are TGCGCCAGCAGCCGGATTATGGCAGGGTCGGACACTGAAGCTTTCTTT.

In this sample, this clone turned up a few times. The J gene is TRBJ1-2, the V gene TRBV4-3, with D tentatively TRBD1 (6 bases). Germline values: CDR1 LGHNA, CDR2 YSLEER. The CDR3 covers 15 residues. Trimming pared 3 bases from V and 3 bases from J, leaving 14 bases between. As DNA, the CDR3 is TGCGCCAGCAGCCATAGGGGGGCCCGGGACTATGGCTACACCTTC. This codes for CASSHRGARDYGYTF.

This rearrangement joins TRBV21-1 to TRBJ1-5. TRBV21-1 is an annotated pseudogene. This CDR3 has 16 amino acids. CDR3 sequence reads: CASSTPGPYSNQPQHF. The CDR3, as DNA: TGTGCCAGCAGCACCCCGGGGCCTTATAGCAATCAGCCCCAGCATTTT.

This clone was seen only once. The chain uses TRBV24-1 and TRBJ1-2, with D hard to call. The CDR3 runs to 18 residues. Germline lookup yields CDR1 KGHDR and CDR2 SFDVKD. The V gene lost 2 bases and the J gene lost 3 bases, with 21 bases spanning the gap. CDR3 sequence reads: CATSDSGKGGRVDYGYTF. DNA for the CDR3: TGTGCCACCAGTGATTCGGGCAAGGGTGGCCGGGTCGACTATGGCTACACCTTC.

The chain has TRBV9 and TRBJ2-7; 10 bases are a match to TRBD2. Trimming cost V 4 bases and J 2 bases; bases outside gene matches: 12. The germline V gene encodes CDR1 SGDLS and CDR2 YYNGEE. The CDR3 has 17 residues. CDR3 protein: CASSPEASGGQTYEQYF. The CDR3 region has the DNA TGTGCCAGCAGCCCCGAGGCTAGCGGGGGCCAAACCTACGAGCAGTACTTC.

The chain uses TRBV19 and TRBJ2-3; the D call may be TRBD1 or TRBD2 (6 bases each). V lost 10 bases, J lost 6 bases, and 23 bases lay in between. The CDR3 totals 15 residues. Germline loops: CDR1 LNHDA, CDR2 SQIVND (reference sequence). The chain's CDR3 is CATTDVGGRVDTQYF. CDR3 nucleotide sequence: TGTGCCACCACGGATGTGGGGGGCCGCGTCGATACGCAGTATTTT. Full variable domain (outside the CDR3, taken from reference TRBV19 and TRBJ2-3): DGGITQSPKYLFRKEGQNVTLSCEQNLNHDAMYWYRQDPGQGLRLIYYSQIVNDFQKGDIAEGYSVSREKKESFPLTVTSAQKNPTAFYLCATTDVGGRVDTQYFGPGTRLTVL.

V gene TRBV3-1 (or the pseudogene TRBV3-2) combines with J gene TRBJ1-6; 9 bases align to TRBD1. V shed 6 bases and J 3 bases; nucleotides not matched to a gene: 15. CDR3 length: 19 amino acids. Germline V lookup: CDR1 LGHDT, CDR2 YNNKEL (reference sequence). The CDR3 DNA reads TGTGCCAGCAGGCACTCCGTTACAGGGGGCGCGTACTATAATTCACCCCTCCACTTT. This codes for CASRHSVTGGAYYNSPLHF.

The CDR3 nucleotides are TGTGCCAGCAGTCCCGAACGGGGTACGCGTCACAACACTAACTATGGCTACACCTTC. Translation: CASSPERGTRHNTNYGYTF. The V gene is TRBV6-6, the J gene TRBJ1-2; no firm D call. V was trimmed by 5 bases and J by 0 bases, leaving 25 bases between them. The CDR3 runs 19 residues. Per germline, CDR1 MNHNY and CDR2 SVGAGI (reference sequence).

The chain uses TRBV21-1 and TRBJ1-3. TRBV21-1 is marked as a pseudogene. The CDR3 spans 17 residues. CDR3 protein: CASSKVRGRRAGNTIYF. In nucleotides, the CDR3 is TGTGCCAGCAGCAAAGTCCGGGGGCGCCGAGCTGGAAACACCATATATTTT.

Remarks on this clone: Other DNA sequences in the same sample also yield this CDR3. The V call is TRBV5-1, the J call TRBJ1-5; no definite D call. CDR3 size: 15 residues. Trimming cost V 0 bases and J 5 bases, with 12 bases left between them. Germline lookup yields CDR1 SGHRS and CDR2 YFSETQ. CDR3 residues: CASSLGPLSYQPQHF. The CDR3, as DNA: TGCGCCAGCAGCTTGGGACCTTTGAGTTATCAGCCCCAGCATTTT.

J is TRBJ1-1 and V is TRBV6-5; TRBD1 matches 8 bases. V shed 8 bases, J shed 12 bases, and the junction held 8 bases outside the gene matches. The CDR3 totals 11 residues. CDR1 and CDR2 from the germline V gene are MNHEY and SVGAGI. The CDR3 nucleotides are TGTGCCAGCTTCAACAGGGGGAGCCCTTTCTTT. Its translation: CASFNRGSPFF.

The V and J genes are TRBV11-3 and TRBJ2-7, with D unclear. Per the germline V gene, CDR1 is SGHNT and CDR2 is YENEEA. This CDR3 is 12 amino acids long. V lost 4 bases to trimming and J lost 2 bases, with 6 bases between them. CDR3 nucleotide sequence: TGTGCCAGCAGCTCCGTCGCCTACGAGCAGTACTTC. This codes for CASSSVAYEQYF.

The CDR3 DNA reads as TGTGCCAGCAGCCAGAGGGGCGGATGGGGGGGGACGCGAGGCGAGCAGTTCTTC. Protein product: CASSQRGGWGGTRGEQFF. The J gene is TRBJ2-1, the V gene TRBV11-3, with TRBD2 matching over 7 bases. The CDR3 is 18 residues long. Germline assignment: CDR1 SGHNT and CDR2 YENEEA. V shed 5 bases, J shed 10 bases, and the junction held 23 bases outside the gene matches.

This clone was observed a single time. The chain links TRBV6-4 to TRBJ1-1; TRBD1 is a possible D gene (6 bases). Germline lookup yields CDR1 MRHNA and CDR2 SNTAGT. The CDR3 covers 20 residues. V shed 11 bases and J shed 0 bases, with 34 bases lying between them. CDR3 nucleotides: TGTGCCCCAGGGGAAAGGACAGACGCTTCCACGTTTCAAATGAACACTGAAGCTTTCTTT. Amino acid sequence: CAPGERTDASTFQMNTEAFF.

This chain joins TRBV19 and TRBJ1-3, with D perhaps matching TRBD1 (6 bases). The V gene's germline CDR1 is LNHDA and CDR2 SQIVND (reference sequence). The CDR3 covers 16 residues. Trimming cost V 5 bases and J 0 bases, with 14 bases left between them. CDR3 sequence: CASSGTTVSSGNTIYF. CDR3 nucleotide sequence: TGTGCCAGTAGTGGGACAACTGTCAGCTCTGGAAACACCATATATTTT.

The CDR3 DNA reads as TGTGCCAGCAGTGAAGGAACATTCCGGGACAGGGTTGGATATGGCTACACCTTC. Residues: CASSEGTFRDRVGYGYTF. The chain employs TRBV2 and TRBJ1-2; TRBD1 matches 9 bases. Germline trimming cut 1 base from V and 5 bases from J; bases unmatched to any gene: 14. Germline V gene lookup returns CDR1 SNHLY and CDR2 FYNNEI. The CDR3 runs 18 residues.

CDR3: CASSFGQGAPYGYTF. The CDR3 DNA reads as TGTGCCAGCAGCTTCGGACAGGGGGCGCCCTATGGCTACACCTTC. The chain carries TRBV11-3 and TRBJ1-2; 11 bases fit TRBD1. Per the germline V gene, CDR1 is SGHNT and CDR2 is YENEEA. This CDR3 comprises 15 residues. V dropped 3 bases and J dropped 4; count of bases not matched to a gene: 4.

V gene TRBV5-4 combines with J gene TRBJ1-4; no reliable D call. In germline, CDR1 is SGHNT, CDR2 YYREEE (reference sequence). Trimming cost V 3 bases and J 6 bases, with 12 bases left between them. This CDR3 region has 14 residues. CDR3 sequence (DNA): TGTGCCAGCAGCTCCGAGACTTATCATGAAAAACTGTTTTTT. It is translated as CASSSETYHEKLFF.

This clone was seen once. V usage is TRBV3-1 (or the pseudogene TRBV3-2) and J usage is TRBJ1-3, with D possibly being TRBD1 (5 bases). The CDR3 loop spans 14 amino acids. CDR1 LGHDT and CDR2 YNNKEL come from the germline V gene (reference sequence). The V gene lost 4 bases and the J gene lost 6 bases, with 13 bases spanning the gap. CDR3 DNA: TGTGCCAGCAGCCCCCTCGGGGCAATAAACACCATATATTTT. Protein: CASSPLGAINTIYF.

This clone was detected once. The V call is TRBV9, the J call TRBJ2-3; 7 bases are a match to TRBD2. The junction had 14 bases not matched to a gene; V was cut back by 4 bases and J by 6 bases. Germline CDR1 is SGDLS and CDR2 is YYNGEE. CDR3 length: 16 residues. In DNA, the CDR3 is TGTGCCAGCAGCCCCAGGGCCGGGGGGACTTCGGATACGCAGTATTTT. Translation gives CASSPRAGGTSDTQYF.

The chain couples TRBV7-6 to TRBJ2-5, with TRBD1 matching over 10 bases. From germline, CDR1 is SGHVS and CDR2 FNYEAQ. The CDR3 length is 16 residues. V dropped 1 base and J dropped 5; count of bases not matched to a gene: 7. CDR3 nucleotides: TGTGCCAGCAGCTTAGAATGGACAGGGGGGAGGGAGACCCAGTACTTC. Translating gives CASSLEWTGGRETQYF.

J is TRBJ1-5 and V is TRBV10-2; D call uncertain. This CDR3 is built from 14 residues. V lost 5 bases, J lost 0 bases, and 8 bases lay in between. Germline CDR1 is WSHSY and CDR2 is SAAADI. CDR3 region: CASSYGTSNQPQHF. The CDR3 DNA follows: TGCGCCAGCAGTTACGGTACTAGCAATCAGCCCCAGCATTTT.

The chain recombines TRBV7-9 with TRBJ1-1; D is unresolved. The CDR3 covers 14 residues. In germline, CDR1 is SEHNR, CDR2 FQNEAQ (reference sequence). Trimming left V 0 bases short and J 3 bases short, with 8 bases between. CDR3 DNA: TGTGCCAGCAGCTTAGCAGGTTTCGACACTGAAGCTTTCTTT. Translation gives CASSLAGFDTEAFF.

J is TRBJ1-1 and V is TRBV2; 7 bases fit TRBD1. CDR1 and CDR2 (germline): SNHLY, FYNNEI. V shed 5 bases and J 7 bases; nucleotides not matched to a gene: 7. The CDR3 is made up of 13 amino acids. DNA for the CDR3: TGTGCCAGCAGTCTCACAGGGGCTGGTGAAGCTTTCTTT. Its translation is CASSLTGAGEAFF.

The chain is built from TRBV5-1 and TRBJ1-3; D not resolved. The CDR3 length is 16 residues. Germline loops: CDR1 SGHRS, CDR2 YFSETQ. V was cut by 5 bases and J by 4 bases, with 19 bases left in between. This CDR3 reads CASRPEGSSFGNTIYF. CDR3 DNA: TGCGCCAGCAGGCCGGAGGGCAGTTCGTTCGGAAACACCATATATTTT.

The CDR3 region is CASSPSPGQGGTGELFF. The CDR3 nucleotides read TGTGCCAGCAGCCCCTCTCCGGGACAGGGTGGCACCGGGGAGCTGTTTTTT. This rearrangement joins TRBV7-2 to TRBJ2-2; 9 nucleotides match TRBD1. This CDR3 comprises 17 residues. Germline trimming cut 5 bases from V and 4 bases from J; bases unmatched to any gene: 11. Germline values: CDR1 SGHTA, CDR2 FQGNSA. The full variable domain, rest sourced from reference TRBV7-2 and TRBJ2-2, is GAGVSQSPSNKVTEKGKDVELRCDPISGHTALYWYRQSLGQGLEFLIYFQGNSAPDKSGLPSDRFSAERTGGSVSTLTIQRTQQEDSAVYLCASSPSPGQGGTGELFFGEGSRLTVL.

The CDR3 DNA is TGTGCCAGCTCACCTCGGACAGGCTCAGTTCTCGTTACCAACACTGAAGCTTTCTTT. Translation gives CASSPRTGSVLVTNTEAFF. The chain joins TRBV18 to TRBJ1-1, with 7 positions matching TRBD1. The CDR3 contains 19 residues. Germline V lookup: CDR1 KGHSH, CDR2 LQKENI. Trimming took 3 bases from V and 2 from J; bases not matched to a gene: 18.

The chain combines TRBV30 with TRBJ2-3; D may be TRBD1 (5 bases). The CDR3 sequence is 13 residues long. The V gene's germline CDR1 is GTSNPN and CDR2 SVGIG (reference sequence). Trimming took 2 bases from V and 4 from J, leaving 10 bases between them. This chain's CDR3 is CAWSSGAADTQYF. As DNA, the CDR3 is TGTGCCTGGAGTTCTGGGGCGGCAGATACGCAGTATTTT.

DNA of the CDR3: TGTGCCAGCAGTTACTCCACTAGCGGGGGGGCCGGGGAGCTGTTTTTT. Residues: CASSYSTSGGAGELFF. The V and J genes are TRBV6-5 and TRBJ2-2; 13 bases line up with TRBD2. This CDR3 has 16 residues. V was pared by 0 bases and J by 6 bases, with 1 base of the junction left unmatched. Germline-derived CDR1 and CDR2 are MNHEY and SVGAGI.